This TCR beta chain was captured in a study of PD-L1 blockade in urothelial cancer. Study context: About 90% of the roughly 30 patients were men who had bladder-origin urothelial cancer. Analyzed time points were 3 weeks (second dose) and 6 weeks after therapy began. Study conclusions and caveats: In blood at 3 weeks, tumor-associated clones expanded more among patients with durable benefit.

Note on this clone: Its cognate antigen is unknown.

Each PCR had synthetic TCR analog templates added to it as a spike-in. The data were produced by immunoSEQ multiplex PCR, yet TCRdb's version contains in-frame clones alone and is incomplete. The data hold tens of thousands of clones, with 88% observed a single time. Germline V lookup: CDR1 GTSNPN, CDR2 SVGIG (reference sequence). The V segment lost 1 base and the J segment 4 bases; nucleotides outside the gene matches: 6. The CDR3 is 16 residues long. The time point is: peripheral blood 6 weeks after treatment start. This rearrangement joins TRBV30 to TRBJ2-2; 10 bases align to TRBD2. The sequence was obtained from a man aged 60 to 69 with urothelial cancer. Specimen: PBMCs, collected around atezolizumab (anti-PD-L1) treatment. CDR3 sequence (DNA): TGTGCCTGGAGTGCCTCGAGCGGGAGGGCCACCGGGGAGCTGTTTTTT. Its protein product is CAWSASSGRATGELFF. The variable domain in full, with the rest retrieved from reference TRBV30 and TRBJ2-2, is SQTIHQWPATLVQPVGSPLSLECTVEGTSNPNLYWYRQAAGRGLQLLFYSVGIGQISSEVPQNLSASRPQDRQFILSSKKLLLSDSGFYLCAWSASSGRATGELFFGEGSRLTVL.